What follows are 32 T cell receptor beta chains derived from one specimen sequenced in a study of blood T cell repertoires in COVID-19. The assay was immunoSEQ multiplex PCR, and TCRdb's table has in-frame clones only and misses some. The sample yields some 220,000 clones, roughly 91% seen once. Sequencing was performed on peripheral blood. The receptors here all came from a man aged 30-40 years with COVID-19, enrolled during active disease.

The rearrangement links TRBV5-1 to TRBJ2-2, with a possible D match to TRBD2 (5 bases). The CDR3 length is 15 residues. V was shortened by 0 bases and J by 2 bases, with 8 bases between the two germline ends. The germline V gene has CDR1 SGHRS and CDR2 YFSETQ. Here the CDR3 reads CASSLGEINTGELFF. The DNA for the CDR3 is TGCGCCAGCAGCTTGGGGGAGATTAACACCGGGGAGCTGTTTTTT.

This rearrangement joins TRBV4-1 to TRBJ2-2; 12 positions match TRBD1. This CDR3 contains 17 residues. Germline lookup yields CDR1 MGHRA and CDR2 YSYEKL. Trimming took 4 bases from V and 4 from J; bases not matched to a gene: 7. CDR3 region: CASSLGQGAPGTGELFF. CDR3 sequence (DNA): TGCGCCAGCAGCCTGGGACAGGGGGCGCCGGGCACCGGGGAGCTGTTTTTT.

The CDR3 sequence is CASSLVSSGNTIYF. The CDR3 DNA is TGTGCCAGCAGCCTCGTGAGCTCTGGAAACACCATATATTTT. V gene TRBV3-1 (or the pseudogene TRBV3-2) combines with J gene TRBJ1-3, with D hard to call. This CDR3 comprises 14 residues. Trimming took off 4 bases at V and 0 bases at J, with 7 bases between the two ends. Germline CDR1 reads LGHDT; CDR2 reads YNNKEL (reference sequence).

This clone showed up just a few times. This chain joins TRBV5-1 and TRBJ2-3; D might be TRBD2 (6 bases). The germline V gene encodes CDR1 SGHRS and CDR2 YFSETQ. The CDR3 is 14 amino acids. The germline V and J ends were trimmed by 1 base and 5 bases, with 11 bases remaining between them. This chain's CDR3 is CASSLSGVIDTQYF. The CDR3 nucleotides are TGCGCCAGCAGCTTGTCGGGGGTAATAGATACGCAGTATTTT.

This chain uses TRBV29-1 with TRBJ2-1; TRBD1 is a possible D gene (6 bases). Deletions cut 4 bases from V and 0 bases from J, with 19 bases between. The CDR3 contains 17 residues. Germline V gene lookup returns CDR1 SQVTM and CDR2 ANQGSEA. The CDR3 DNA follows: TGCAGCGTTGGGGGGCGGGTTTCGAGGGGCTCCTACAATGAGCAGTTCTTC. It codes for CSVGGRVSRGSYNEQFF.

Here the CDR3 reads CASNTGTGDEKLFF. CDR3 bases: TGTGCCAGTAATACCGGGACAGGGGACGAAAAACTGTTTTTT. The J gene is TRBJ1-4, the V gene TRBV6-6; 10 bases match TRBD1. Germline V gives CDR1 MNHNY, CDR2 SVGAGI (reference sequence). The CDR3 consists of 14 residues. With V trimmed by 9 bases and J by 8 bases, 9 bases remained unmatched.

The chain uses TRBV27 and TRBJ2-1; a possible D gene is TRBD1 (6 bases). This CDR3 comprises 20 residues. CDR1 and CDR2 from the germline V gene are MNHEY and SMNVEV (reference sequence). The V end was cut by 1 base, the J end by 3 bases, with 25 bases between. CDR3 sequence (DNA): TGTGCCAGCAGTTTATTAAGTTTGGGGGCTGGTCCCCTTGACTACAATGAGCAGTTCTTC. Its translation is CASSLLSLGAGPLDYNEQFF.

The chain carries TRBV5-1 and TRBJ1-2; D may be TRBD1 (5 bases). There are 14 residues in the CDR3. In germline, CDR1 is SGHRS, CDR2 YFSETQ. Trimming shortened V by 0 bases and J by 1 base, and 7 bases separated the two germline ends. In nucleotides, the CDR3 is TGCGCCAGCAGCTTGGTCGGGGGTAACTATGGCTACACCTTC. Translated, it gives CASSLVGGNYGYTF.

V usage is TRBV5-1 and J usage is TRBJ1-1; D possibly corresponds to TRBD1 (6 bases). Trimming removed 4 bases at V and 0 bases at J, with 16 bases between. The CDR3 runs to 16 residues. Per the germline V gene, CDR1 is SGHRS and CDR2 is YFSETQ. CDR3 protein: CASSPTGQPMNTEAFF. Here the CDR3 DNA reads TGCGCCAGCAGCCCCACGGGACAACCAATGAACACTGAAGCTTTCTTT.

The chain is built from TRBV12-3 or TRBV12-4 and TRBJ1-1; TRBD1 matches at 8 bases. The CDR3 loop spans 12 amino acids. Trimming removed 5 bases from V and 10 bases from J; junction bases left unmatched: 6. The CDR3 protein is CASSGGTGRAFF. As DNA, the CDR3 is TGTGCCAGCAGTGGGGGGACAGGCCGAGCTTTCTTT.

The V gene is TRBV27, the J gene TRBJ2-1, with 9 bases aligning to TRBD1. The germline CDR1 and CDR2 sequences are MNHEY and SMNVEV (reference sequence). Unmatched junction bases numbered 4, after V lost 6 bases and J lost 7 bases. CDR3 length: 13 amino acids. The CDR3 bases are TGTGCCAGCAGACGGACAGGGGATAATGAGCAGTTCTTC. This encodes CASRRTGDNEQFF.

The V gene is TRBV4-1, the J gene TRBJ2-1; TRBD1 matches at 7 bases. Looked up from germline, CDR1 is MGHRA and CDR2 is YSYEKL. This CDR3 has 17 residues. The J segment lost 4 bases and the V segment lost 4 bases, leaving 13 bases of the junction unmatched. The CDR3 region has the DNA TGCGCCAGCAGCCGGACTCCAGGGGGTTCGATTTACAATGAGCAGTTCTTC. Residues: CASSRTPGGSIYNEQFF.

This rearrangement joins TRBV30 to TRBJ2-7, with D possibly being TRBD1 (6 bases). CDR1 and CDR2 (germline): GTSNPN, SVGIG (reference sequence). V lost 1 base to trimming and J lost 5 bases, with 12 bases between them. CDR3 size: 13 residues. This CDR3 is CAWSGQVLNEQYF. The DNA of the CDR3 is TGTGCCTGGAGTGGACAGGTTCTCAACGAGCAGTACTTC.

This sequence joins TRBV11-2 and TRBJ2-3; 8 bases are a match to TRBD1. The junction had 11 bases not matched to a gene; V was cut back by 2 bases and J by 1 base. Germline V CDR1 and CDR2: SGHAT, FQNNGV. The CDR3 contains 18 residues. In nucleotides, the CDR3 is TGTGCCAGCAGCTTACGTCGAGACAGGGGTGTCCGCACAGATACGCAGTATTTT. Protein product: CASSLRRDRGVRTDTQYF. Based on the CDR3 plus reference TRBV11-2 and TRBJ2-3, the full variable domain is EAGVAQSPRYKIIEKRQSVAFWCNPISGHATLYWYQQILGQGPKLLIQFQNNGVVDDSQLPKDRFSAERLKGVDSTLKIQPAKLEDSAVYLCASSLRRDRGVRTDTQYFGPGTRLTVL.

This chain joins TRBV19 and TRBJ1-2; the D gene is possibly TRBD1 (5 bases). In germline, CDR1 is LNHDA, CDR2 SQIVND (reference sequence). V was pared by 3 bases and J by 10 bases, with 15 bases between. The CDR3 sequence is 13 residues long. CDR3 region: CASSIYQGNAYTF. CDR3 nucleotides: TGTGCCAGTAGTATTTACCAGGGTAATGCCTACACCTTC.

The rearrangement uses TRBV3-1 (or the pseudogene TRBV3-2) and TRBJ2-7; tentatively, D is TRBD2 (5 bases). Trimming pared 1 base from V and 5 bases from J, leaving 12 bases between. This CDR3 comprises 14 residues. Germline V gene lookup returns CDR1 LGHDT and CDR2 YNNKEL (reference sequence). Here the CDR3 DNA reads TGTGCCAGCAGCCAAGCTGGAGGTGGGAACGAGCAGTACTTC. Translated: CASSQAGGGNEQYF.

This chain links TRBV6-5 with TRBJ2-5, with 9 bases matching TRBD1. Germline loops: CDR1 MNHEY, CDR2 SVGAGI. The length of the CDR3 is 15 residues. V lost 8 bases to trimming and J lost 1 base; unmatched junction nucleotides: 8. The CDR3 loop is CASGGQGRGQETQYF. Written as DNA, the CDR3 is TGTGCCAGCGGGGGACAGGGTCGGGGCCAAGAGACCCAGTACTTC.

The rearrangement uses TRBV6-5 and TRBJ1-1; D not certain. V was cut by 4 bases and J by 0 bases, with 9 bases left in between. The CDR3 length is 14 residues. In germline, CDR1 is MNHEY, CDR2 SVGAGI. Here the CDR3 reads CASSLSRLNTEAFF. The CDR3 DNA sequence: TGTGCCAGCAGTTTGAGTAGATTGAACACTGAAGCTTTCTTT.

The rearrangement uses TRBV27 and TRBJ2-2, with D tentatively TRBD1 (6 bases). V lost 8 bases to trimming and J lost 6 bases, with 19 bases between them. The CDR3 is 15 residues long. From germline, CDR1 is MNHEY and CDR2 SMNVEV (reference sequence). The CDR3 loop is CASAPRTAWAGELFF. The CDR3 nucleotides are TGTGCCAGCGCCCCGAGGACAGCCTGGGCCGGGGAGCTGTTTTTT.

The chain uses TRBV4-2 and TRBJ1-2; D unclear. CDR1 and CDR2 (germline): LGHNA, YNFKEQ. Trimming stripped 2 bases from V and 2 bases from J, with 6 bases between. This CDR3 is 13 amino acids long. CDR3 DNA: TGTGCCAGCAGCCAACGCGGGAACTATGGCTACACCTTC. Amino acid sequence: CASSQRGNYGYTF.

The gene calls are TRBV4-1 and TRBJ2-2, with D possibly TRBD2 on 6 matching bases. Germline values: CDR1 MGHRA, CDR2 YSYEKL. This CDR3 region has 14 residues. V dropped 1 base and J dropped 3 bases, with 6 bases sitting between them. The CDR3 bases are TGCGCCAGCAGCCAAGGGGACTACACCGGGGAGCTGTTTTTT. This encodes CASSQGDYTGELFF.

The V gene is TRBV30, the J gene TRBJ2-5; TRBD2 matches at 16 bases. The CDR3 is 16 amino acids. The germline CDR1 and CDR2 sequences are GTSNPN and SVGIG (reference sequence). V gave up 8 bases and J gave up 5 bases; unmatched junction bases: 11. The CDR3 loop is CAVSGTSGGAGETQYF. CDR3 nucleotide sequence: TGTGCCGTATCCGGGACTAGCGGGGGGGCCGGGGAGACCCAGTACTTC.

The chain links TRBV3-1 (or the pseudogene TRBV3-2) to TRBJ2-7; 14 positions agree with TRBD2. The CDR3 loop spans 19 amino acids. Losses at the gene ends were 4 bases for V and 1 base for J; bases not matched to a gene: 12. Germline CDR1 and CDR2: LGHDT and YNNKEL (reference sequence). This CDR3 is CASSRTSGGSKRPSYEQYF. For the CDR3, the DNA is TGTGCCAGCAGCCGGACTAGCGGGGGGTCCAAAAGGCCTTCCTACGAGCAGTACTTC.

V usage is TRBV5-1 and J usage is TRBJ2-3, with D possibly being TRBD2 (7 bases). The germline V gene encodes CDR1 SGHRS and CDR2 YFSETQ. The length of the CDR3 is 13 residues. V lost 4 bases and J 5 bases, leaving 11 bases between the germline ends. CDR3: CASSRGGGDTQYF. The CDR3 nucleotides read TGCGCCAGCAGCAGGGGGGGAGGAGATACGCAGTATTTT.

The rearrangement joins TRBV10-2 to TRBJ1-4; maybe TRBD1 (5 bases). CDR1 is WSHSY, CDR2 SAAADI, per germline. Deletions cut 6 bases from V and 7 bases from J, with 12 bases between. The CDR3 has 13 residues. CDR3 bases: TGCGCCAGCAGCGAAGTGGGGGGTGAAAAACTGTTTTTT. Amino acid sequence: CASSEVGGEKLFF.

The chain links TRBV5-1 to TRBJ1-3; 7 nucleotides agree with TRBD1. V shed 2 bases and J 3 bases; nucleotides not matched to a gene: 8. CDR3 size: 16 residues. Per germline, CDR1 SGHRS and CDR2 YFSETQ. CDR3: CASSLTGERRGNTIYF. In DNA, the CDR3 is TGCGCCAGCAGCTTAACAGGGGAGCGACGTGGAAACACCATATATTTT.

This chain uses TRBV5-1 with TRBJ1-2; the D gene is possibly TRBD1 (6 bases). Germline-derived CDR1 and CDR2 are SGHRS and YFSETQ. Trimming pared 3 bases from V and 2 bases from J, leaving 14 bases between. The CDR3 runs 15 residues. Written as DNA, the CDR3 is TGCGCCAGCAGCTACGATGGGGGCGGAAACTATGGCTACACCTTC. Translated, it gives CASSYDGGGNYGYTF.

CDR3 residues: CASSFETGATNEKLFF. Here the CDR3 DNA reads TGTGCCAGTAGTTTCGAGACAGGGGCAACTAATGAAAAACTGTTTTTT. The gene calls are TRBV19 and TRBJ1-4; 8 positions agree with TRBD1. The J segment lost 0 bases and the V segment lost 5 bases, leaving 5 bases of the junction unmatched. The CDR3 covers 16 residues. Germline CDR1 and CDR2: LNHDA and SQIVND (reference sequence).

V is TRBV27 and J is TRBJ2-6; 9 bases align to TRBD1. V gave up 2 bases and J gave up 2 bases; unmatched junction bases: 7. Germline lookup yields CDR1 MNHEY and CDR2 SMNVEV (reference sequence). This CDR3 has 18 residues. DNA of the CDR3: TGTGCCAGCAGTTTACGATACTGGACAGGGGCTGGGGCCAACGTCCTGACTTTC. This translates into CASSLRYWTGAGANVLTF.

V and J are TRBV19 and TRBJ1-4, with D possibly matching TRBD1 (6 bases). The germline V gene has CDR1 LNHDA and CDR2 SQIVND (reference sequence). V was clipped by 5 bases and J by 4 bases, with 14 bases between them. The CDR3 has 15 residues. The CDR3 coding sequence is TGTGCCAGTAGTTCCTACAGGGAGAATAATGAAAAACTGTTTTTT. As protein: CASSSYRENNEKLFF.

The chain employs TRBV2 and TRBJ1-5, with D maybe TRBD1 (5 bases). Germline-derived CDR1 and CDR2 are SNHLY and FYNNEI. The CDR3 covers 13 residues. Trimming removed 6 bases from V and 4 bases from J, with 10 bases in between. In nucleotides, the CDR3 is TGTGCCAGCAGGACAGAAAAGAATCAGCCCCAGCATTTT. It encodes CASRTEKNQPQHF.

The chain links TRBV9 to TRBJ2-1, with D possibly being TRBD2 (5 bases). CDR3 length: 13 amino acids. The germline gives CDR1 SGDLS, CDR2 YYNGEE. V was shortened by 3 bases and J by 8 bases, with 12 bases between the two germline ends. The CDR3 sequence is CASSERPGDEQFF. DNA of the CDR3: TGTGCCAGCAGCGAAAGACCCGGGGATGAGCAGTTCTTC. Drawing the rest from reference TRBV9 and TRBJ2-1, the complete variable domain is DSGVTQTPKHLITATGQRVTLRCSPRSGDLSVYWYQQSLDQGLQFLIQYYNGEERAKGNILERFSAQQFPDLHSELNLSSLELGDSALYFCASSERPGDEQFFGPGTRLTVL.